Listed below are T cell receptor beta chains from one sample, sequenced in a study of blood T cell repertoires in COVID-19. Measured with immunoSEQ multiplex PCR; TCRdb has only the in-frame clones, and not every one. The sample yields some 80,000 clones, around 89% seen once. Sequencing was performed on peripheral blood. The receptors shown here come from a human donor in a cohort sampled during active COVID-19. Both conserved end residues are part of each CDR3. The order of the fields is V gene, J gene, clone size, D gene, CDR3 protein, CDR3 DNA. The D gene is left open where the match is weak. A row's size may be missing; if present it is once, few, many or a size class.

V gene: TRBV15
J gene: TRBJ2-7
clone size: -
D gene: -
CDR3 protein: CATSRGTASYEQYF
CDR3 DNA: TGTGCCACCAGCAGGGGCACCGCCTCCTACGAGCAGTACTTC

V gene: TRBV7-9
J gene: TRBJ2-2
clone size: -
D gene: -
CDR3 protein: CASSLVVSGELFF
CDR3 DNA: TGTGCCAGCAGCTTAGTTGTGTCGGGGGAGCTGTTTTTT

V gene: TRBV2
J gene: TRBJ2-5
clone size: -
D gene: TRBD1
CDR3 protein: CASSEATGGAETQYF
CDR3 DNA: TGTGCCAGCAGTGAAGCGACAGGGGGCGCGGAGACCCAGTACTTC

V gene: TRBV19
J gene: TRBJ1-5
clone size: -
D gene: -
CDR3 protein: CASSIMDSSNQPQHF
CDR3 DNA: TGTGCCAGTAGTATAATGGACTCTAGCAATCAGCCCCAGCATTTT

V gene: TRBV18
J gene: TRBJ1-4
clone size: -
D gene: -
CDR3 protein: CARPFGQYLEKLFF
CDR3 DNA: TGTGCCAGACCCTTCGGACAGTATCTTGAAAAACTGTTTTTT

V gene: TRBV5-1
J gene: TRBJ1-6
clone size: -
D gene: -
CDR3 protein: CASSHRADNSPLHF
CDR3 DNA: TGCGCCAGCAGCCACAGGGCCGATAATTCACCCCTCCACTTT

V gene: TRBV5-8
J gene: TRBJ2-3
clone size: -
D gene: TRBD1
CDR3 protein: CASSKQGITDTQYF
CDR3 DNA: TGTGCCAGCAGCAAACAGGGGATCACAGATACGCAGTATTTT

V gene: TRBV29-1
J gene: TRBJ1-1
clone size: -
D gene: TRBD1
CDR3 protein: CSVSDRGVTEAFF
CDR3 DNA: TGCAGCGTTTCTGACAGGGGAGTTACTGAAGCTTTCTTT

V gene: TRBV3-1/TRBV3-2
J gene: TRBJ2-3
clone size: once
D gene: TRBD2
CDR3 protein: CASSPTGGYTDTQYF
CDR3 DNA: TGTGCCAGCAGCCCTACGGGGGGTTATACAGATACGCAGTATTTT

V gene: TRBV4-2
J gene: TRBJ2-3
clone size: -
D gene: TRBD2
CDR3 protein: CASSQDLAGAPDTQYF
CDR3 DNA: TGTGCCAGCAGCCAAGATTTGGCGGGAGCCCCAGATACGCAGTATTTT

V gene: TRBV5-6
J gene: TRBJ2-1
clone size: once
D gene: TRBD2
CDR3 protein: CASSLVAGGPLYEQFF
CDR3 DNA: TGTGCCAGCAGCTTGGTTGCGGGAGGGCCGCTCTATGAGCAGTTCTTC

V gene: TRBV28
J gene: TRBJ2-6
clone size: -
D gene: TRBD2
CDR3 protein: CASRAIAGGRTGANVLTF
CDR3 DNA: TGTGCCAGCAGGGCAATAGCGGGAGGAAGGACTGGGGCCAACGTCCTGACTTTC

V gene: TRBV18
J gene: TRBJ1-6
clone size: once
D gene: -
CDR3 protein: CASSPGANSPLHF
CDR3 DNA: TGTGCCAGCTCACCAGGGGCGAATTCACCCCTCCACTTT

V gene: TRBV12-3/TRBV12-4
J gene: TRBJ1-2
clone size: -
D gene: -
CDR3 protein: CASSQWSYGYTF
CDR3 DNA: TGTGCCAGCAGTCAGTGGAGTTATGGCTACACCTTC

V gene: TRBV5-6
J gene: TRBJ2-3
clone size: once
D gene: -
CDR3 protein: CASSLARGSMNTDTQYF
CDR3 DNA: TGTGCCAGCAGCTTGGCCCGGGGGAGCATGAACACAGATACGCAGTATTTT

V gene: TRBV7-2
J gene: TRBJ1-6
clone size: -
D gene: TRBD1
CDR3 protein: CASSSQGSSYNSPLHF
CDR3 DNA: TGTGCCAGCAGTTCACAGGGGTCCTCCTATAATTCACCCCTCCACTTT

V gene: TRBV7-2
J gene: TRBJ1-5
clone size: -
D gene: -
CDR3 protein: CASSLIRVNGNQPQHF
CDR3 DNA: TGTGCCAGCAGCTTAATTCGGGTAAATGGCAATCAGCCCCAGCATTTT

V gene: TRBV6-5
J gene: TRBJ2-7
clone size: -
D gene: -
CDR3 protein: CARESVHGFSYEQYF
CDR3 DNA: TGTGCCAGAGAGTCAGTCCACGGGTTCTCCTACGAGCAGTACTTC

V gene: TRBV6-4
J gene: TRBJ1-5
clone size: -
D gene: -
CDR3 protein: CASSDFQGQPQHF
CDR3 DNA: TGTGCCAGCAGTGACTTTCAGGGTCAGCCCCAGCATTTT

V gene: TRBV6-5
J gene: TRBJ1-2
clone size: -
D gene: -
CDR3 protein: CASESHRVPYGYTF
CDR3 DNA: TGTGCCAGCGAATCCCACAGGGTTCCCTATGGCTACACCTTC

V gene: TRBV5-6
J gene: TRBJ2-7
clone size: -
D gene: TRBD2
CDR3 protein: CASSPRLAGRYEQYF
CDR3 DNA: TGTGCCAGCAGCCCCCGTCTAGCGGGAAGGTACGAGCAGTACTTC

V gene: TRBV7-2
J gene: TRBJ1-5
clone size: -
D gene: TRBD1
CDR3 protein: CASSPHARGNNQPQHF
CDR3 DNA: TGTGCCAGCAGCCCCCATGCCAGGGGGAACAATCAGCCCCAGCATTTT

V gene: TRBV6-5
J gene: TRBJ1-5
clone size: once
D gene: TRBD1
CDR3 protein: CASSTDRGNQPQHF
CDR3 DNA: TGTGCCAGCAGCACGGACAGGGGCAATCAGCCCCAGCATTTT

V gene: TRBV2
J gene: TRBJ2-5
clone size: -
D gene: -
CDR3 protein: CASSEVGTSQETQYF
CDR3 DNA: TGTGCCAGCAGTGAAGTCGGGACAAGTCAAGAGACCCAGTACTTC

V gene: TRBV5-1
J gene: TRBJ2-1
clone size: once
D gene: TRBD2
CDR3 protein: CASSSLAGGGNEQFF
CDR3 DNA: TGCGCCAGCAGCTCGTTAGCGGGAGGAGGAAATGAGCAGTTCTTC

V gene: TRBV7-9
J gene: TRBJ1-4
clone size: once
D gene: TRBD1
CDR3 protein: CASSLGGQSGEKLFF
CDR3 DNA: TGTGCCAGCAGCTTAGGGGGACAGTCCGGAGAAAAACTGTTTTTT

V gene: TRBV4-3
J gene: TRBJ1-2
clone size: -
D gene: -
CDR3 protein: CASSQDSGGRGYTF
CDR3 DNA: TGCGCCAGCAGCCAAGATTCGGGGGGCCGAGGCTACACCTTC

V gene: TRBV18
J gene: TRBJ1-2
clone size: -
D gene: TRBD1
CDR3 protein: CASSPTGTGSMGYTF
CDR3 DNA: TGTGCCAGCTCACCCACCGGGACAGGGTCTATGGGCTACACCTTC

V gene: TRBV19
J gene: TRBJ2-1
clone size: -
D gene: TRBD1
CDR3 protein: CASSEGGVRNEQFF
CDR3 DNA: TGTGCCAGTAGTGAAGGGGGCGTCCGGAATGAGCAGTTCTTC

V gene: TRBV5-4
J gene: TRBJ2-1
clone size: once
D gene: TRBD2
CDR3 protein: CASSLAGGDNEQFF
CDR3 DNA: TGTGCCAGCAGCTTGGCGGGGGGAGACAATGAGCAGTTCTTC

V gene: TRBV28
J gene: TRBJ2-3
clone size: -
D gene: TRBD1
CDR3 protein: CASSRDRRDTQYF
CDR3 DNA: TGTGCCAGCAGCCGGGACAGGAGAGATACGCAGTATTTT

V gene: TRBV15
J gene: TRBJ2-5
clone size: -
D gene: TRBD2
CDR3 protein: CATSIPKSGRPETQYF
CDR3 DNA: TGTGCCACCAGCATCCCCAAGAGCGGGAGGCCCGAGACCCAGTACTTC

V gene: TRBV5-1
J gene: TRBJ2-3
clone size: -
D gene: -
CDR3 protein: CASSLDPQSTDTQYF
CDR3 DNA: TGCGCCAGCAGCTTGGATCCACAGTCCACAGATACGCAGTATTTT

V gene: TRBV5-1
J gene: TRBJ2-7
clone size: -
D gene: TRBD1
CDR3 protein: CASSLGTGGVSYEQYF
CDR3 DNA: TGCGCCAGCAGCTTGGGCACAGGGGGCGTTTCCTACGAGCAGTACTTC

V gene: TRBV27
J gene: TRBJ1-2
clone size: -
D gene: -
CDR3 protein: CASSTIAGGYTF
CDR3 DNA: TGTGCCAGCAGTACCATAGCCGGGGGCTACACCTTC

V gene: TRBV7-8
J gene: TRBJ1-6
clone size: -
D gene: TRBD1
CDR3 protein: CASSQGQGYNSPLHF
CDR3 DNA: TGTGCCAGCAGCCAAGGACAGGGCTATAATTCACCCCTCCACTTT

V gene: TRBV25-1
J gene: TRBJ1-2
clone size: once
D gene: -
CDR3 protein: CASSEFRSVNYGYTF
CDR3 DNA: TGTGCCAGCAGTGAATTTCGGTCTGTAAACTATGGCTACACCTTC

V gene: TRBV7-2
J gene: TRBJ1-6
clone size: -
D gene: TRBD1
CDR3 protein: CASSPNGQGKFPLHF
CDR3 DNA: TGTGCCAGCAGCCCTAACGGACAGGGAAAATTTCCCCTCCACTTT

V gene: TRBV15
J gene: TRBJ2-1
clone size: -
D gene: TRBD2
CDR3 protein: CATSRDDFPGLAGVGEQFF
CDR3 DNA: TGTGCCACCAGCAGGGATGATTTCCCGGGACTAGCGGGAGTAGGTGAGCAGTTCTTC

V gene: TRBV14
J gene: TRBJ2-1
clone size: -
D gene: TRBD1
CDR3 protein: CASSQGVRGLSGASEQFF
CDR3 DNA: TGTGCCAGCAGCCAAGGTGTCAGGGGGCTGTCGGGGGCCAGTGAGCAGTTCTTC

V gene: TRBV19
J gene: TRBJ2-1
clone size: -
D gene: TRBD2
CDR3 protein: CASSIEGLAGVGNEQFF
CDR3 DNA: TGTGCCAGTAGTATAGAAGGACTAGCGGGAGTAGGCAATGAGCAGTTCTTC